This T cell receptor (beta chain) was found in a study of cytomegalovirus exposure and HLA in healthy donors. The PCR made use of 60 Vbeta and 13 Jbeta primers. The protocol was immunoSEQ multiplex PCR, while the TCRdb copy is restricted to in-frame clones and leaves out a portion. The sample shows more than 100,000 clones, about 80% of them seen only once. CDR1 SGHVS and CDR2 FQNEAQ come from the germline V gene. J gave up 7 bases and V 4 bases, and 7 bases lay outside the gene matches. This CDR3 is 14 amino acids long. Sequencing was carried out using PBMCs. The receptor's source is a middle-aged woman in good health and CMV-seropositive. V is TRBV7-8 and J is TRBJ1-5; 7 bases line up with TRBD1. The CDR3 DNA follows: TGTGCCAGCAGCTCTCAGGGGGAGAGACAGCCCCAGCATTTT. Encoded protein: CASSSQGERQPQHF.